This T cell receptor beta chain was identified in a study of beta chain features in type 1 diabetes. Regarding the study as a whole: In patients and controls equally, PCR might favor templates that are shorter. Junctions at VDJ sites from type 1 diabetes patients had fewer insertions and more deletions.

Concerning this clone: The antigen remains undetermined.

This CDR3 comprises 16 residues. Trimming cost V 0 bases and J 3 bases, with 13 bases left between them. Germline values: CDR1 SEHNR, CDR2 FQNEAQ (reference sequence). The investigators reverse transcribed all of the isolated RNA, so they sequenced expressed TCRB transcripts. TCRdb's copy holds only in-frame clones and misses some; the assay was immunoSEQ multiplex PCR. The sample lists about 220,000 clones, 11% occurring once. Cell sorting via CD45RO/CCR7/CD25/CD127/CD95/CD27 was performed to obtain CD4+ naive, central memory, regulatory and stem cell-like memory cells. The sequencing sample was made of central memory CD4+ T cells from blood. This TCR came from a man between 18 and 35 years old in good health. V is TRBV7-9 and J is TRBJ2-3; perhaps TRBD1 as D (6 bases). CDR3 protein: CASSLAEATGTDTQYF. CDR3 bases: TGTGCCAGCAGCTTAGCGGAAGCAACAGGGACAGATACGCAGTATTTT.